This TCR beta chain was captured by sequencing in a study of beta chain features in type 1 diabetes. With respect to this clone: Its antigen is unidentified.

CD4+ cells of the naive, central memory, regulatory and stem cell-like memory types were sorted via CD45RO/CCR7/CD25/CD127/CD95/CD27. The authors reverse transcribed all of the isolated RNA, so sequencing captured expressed TCRB transcripts. This table comes from immunoSEQ multiplex PCR, and its TCRdb copy is limited to in-frame clones, with some not included. The table includes 300,000 to 350,000 clones, 7% to 10% detected once. The CDR3 has 14 amino acids. Germline V gives CDR1 SNHLY, CDR2 FYNNEI. V dropped 8 bases and J dropped 3 bases, with 14 bases sitting between them. Study-level results: Shorter templates might be favored by PCR, and equally so in patients and in controls. All four CD4+ subsets from Type 1 diabetes patients carried moderately but significantly shorter TCRB CDR3s.

The rearrangement uses TRBV2 and TRBJ1-3; TRBD1 might be the D (5 bases). This clonotype was obtained from a man aged 25 to 40 with type 1 diabetes. Sequencing was performed on central memory CD4+ T cells from blood. DNA of the CDR3: TGTGCCAGCCTTCTGGGGACGCGTGGAAACACCATATATTTT. It is translated as CASLLGTRGNTIYF.